The 32 T cell receptor beta chains listed next were all sequenced from one sample in a study of blood T cell repertoires in COVID-19. Clones were read by immunoSEQ multiplex PCR, and TCRdb kept only the in-frame ones, dropping some. The table records hundreds of thousands of clones, about 87% of them present only once. The sample was PBMCs or T cells enriched from blood (not recorded which). These receptors were taken from a woman aged 40 to 50 with acute COVID-19.

V and J are TRBV9 and TRBJ1-6; D possibly corresponds to TRBD1 (6 bases). Germline V gene sequence: CDR1 SGDLS, CDR2 YYNGEE. The CDR3 has 15 amino acids. Trimming pared 2 bases from V and 10 bases from J, leaving 16 bases between. CDR3 sequence (DNA): TGTGCCAGCAGCGTTAGGGGGACAAAATACTCACCCCTCCACTTT. It translates to CASSVRGTKYSPLHF. Full variable domain (outside the CDR3, taken from reference TRBV9 and TRBJ1-6): DSGVTQTPKHLITATGQRVTLRCSPRSGDLSVYWYQQSLDQGLQFLIQYYNGEERAKGNILERFSAQQFPDLHSELNLSSLELGDSALYFCASSVRGTKYSPLHFGNGTRLTVT.

The rearrangement links TRBV7-2 to TRBJ1-2; a weak D match, TRBD1 (5 bases). V was clipped by 1 base and J by 5 bases, with 8 bases between them. From germline, CDR1 is SGHTA and CDR2 FQGNSA. This CDR3 has 13 amino acids. The chain's CDR3 is CASSLDRLYGYTF. DNA for the CDR3: TGTGCCAGCAGCTTAGACAGGTTGTATGGCTACACCTTC.

The chain uses TRBV28 and TRBJ2-1; 9 positions match TRBD2. Per the germline V gene, CDR1 is MDHEN and CDR2 is SYDVKM. CDR3 length: 15 amino acids. Germline trimming cut 5 bases from V and 7 bases from J; bases unmatched to any gene: 9. CDR3 residues: CASSVVAGVSNEQFF. The CDR3 DNA sequence: TGTGCCAGCAGTGTAGTAGCGGGAGTTTCAAATGAGCAGTTCTTC.

This chain joins TRBV11-3 and TRBJ2-1; tentatively, D is TRBD1 (5 bases). The CDR3 has 14 residues. Trimming left V 6 bases short and J 7 bases short, with 16 bases between. Germline loops: CDR1 SGHNT, CDR2 YENEEA. The CDR3 reads CASSTQGPRNEQFF. CDR3 in DNA: TGTGCCAGCAGTACCCAGGGTCCTCGGAATGAGCAGTTCTTC.

This clone has just one count. The rearrangement links TRBV4-2 to TRBJ1-3, with D perhaps matching TRBD1 (6 bases). Per the germline V gene, CDR1 is LGHNA and CDR2 is YNFKEQ. The germline V and J ends were trimmed by 0 bases and 2 bases, with 14 bases remaining between them. There are 17 residues in the CDR3. The CDR3 nucleotides read TGTGCCAGCAGCCAAGATGGGAGAGGGGGTACTGGAAACACCATATATTTT. Protein product: CASSQDGRGGTGNTIYF.

The rearrangement links TRBV4-3 to TRBJ2-2, with 12 nucleotides matching TRBD2. Germline V gene data show CDR1 as LGHNA and CDR2 as YSLEER. The CDR3 has 17 residues. V trimming: 4 bases; J trimming: 5 bases; junction bases outside the gene matches: 8. CDR3 protein: CASSRWTSGIITGELFF. CDR3 nucleotides: TGCGCCAGCAGCCGCTGGACTAGCGGGATTATAACCGGGGAGCTGTTTTTT.

The J gene is TRBJ2-1, the V gene TRBV18; D uncertain. V was clipped by 0 bases and J by 8 bases, with 11 bases between them. The CDR3 covers 14 residues. Germline lookup yields CDR1 KGHSH and CDR2 LQKENI. The CDR3 DNA is TGTGCCAGCTCACCACCGGTTAGCTTGCATGAGCAGTTCTTC. This codes for CASSPPVSLHEQFF.

J is TRBJ1-6 and V is TRBV14, with 7 bases aligning to TRBD1. CDR1 is SGHDN and CDR2 is FVKESK in the germline V gene. Trimming took 2 bases from V and 8 from J; bases not matched to a gene: 6. There are 15 residues in the CDR3. The DNA for the CDR3 is TGTGCCAGCAGCCAAAACCGGGACAGCTATTCACCCCTCCACTTT. Amino acid sequence: CASSQNRDSYSPLHF.

The CDR3 DNA is TGTGCCACCAGTGATAATCTTGGGGCGTCCACAGATACGCAGTATTTT. Translation gives CATSDNLGASTDTQYF. The chain employs TRBV24-1 and TRBJ2-3, with a weak D call TRBD1 (5 bases). V gave up 3 bases and J gave up 2 bases, with 14 bases separating them. CDR1 and CDR2 (germline): KGHDR, SFDVKD. The CDR3 totals 16 residues.

V gene TRBV28 combines with J gene TRBJ2-4; possible D gene TRBD1, 6 bases. Germline-derived CDR1 and CDR2 are MDHEN and SYDVKM. The V gene lost 3 bases and the J gene lost 1 base, with 13 bases spanning the gap. This CDR3 region has 16 residues. CDR3 coding DNA: TGTGCCAGCAGTTTGTGGGGGCAAGAGGCCAAAAACATTCAGTACTTC. Translated, it gives CASSLWGQEAKNIQYF.

V is TRBV3-1 (or the pseudogene TRBV3-2) and J is TRBJ1-5; TRBD1 matches at 8 bases. The CDR3 is 17 amino acids. J lost 0 bases, V lost 6 bases, and 10 bases had no gene match. Germline CDR1 reads LGHDT; CDR2 reads YNNKEL (reference sequence). The CDR3 nucleotides read TGTGCCAGCAGGCTCCGGGACAGGCACTATAGCAATCAGCCCCAGCATTTT. It is translated as CASRLRDRHYSNQPQHF.

The chain has TRBV2 and TRBJ2-3; 13 nucleotides line up with TRBD2. The germline CDR1 and CDR2 sequences are SNHLY and FYNNEI. Trimming removed 5 bases from V and 2 bases from J; junction bases left unmatched: 10. This CDR3 region has 18 residues. The CDR3 nucleotides read TGTGCCAGCAGTACCCCCGGGGGACTAGCGGGACCCACAGATACGCAGTATTTT. Translating gives CASSTPGGLAGPTDTQYF.

This clone was found once. The rearrangement links TRBV5-6 to TRBJ1-4, with D tentatively TRBD1 (5 bases). Germline V gene lookup returns CDR1 SGHDT and CDR2 YYEEEE. Deletions cut 3 bases from V and 5 bases from J, with 17 bases between. CDR3 length: 16 amino acids. The CDR3 DNA sequence: TGTGCCAGCAGCTCCCAGGGCGAGACAGTGAATGAAAAACTGTTTTTT. This encodes CASSSQGETVNEKLFF.

This chain connects TRBV25-1 to TRBJ2-7; TRBD1 agrees at 7 bases. Per the germline V gene, CDR1 is MGHDK and CDR2 is SYGVNS. V lost 4 bases, J lost 3 bases, and 0 bases stayed unmatched. The CDR3 length is 12 residues. The CDR3 is CASSGQGYEQYF. The CDR3, as DNA: TGTGCCAGCAGTGGACAGGGCTACGAGCAGTACTTC.

V and J are TRBV3-1 (or the pseudogene TRBV3-2) and TRBJ1-1; 7 nucleotides line up with TRBD1. The CDR3 is 15 residues long. CDR1 and CDR2 (germline): LGHDT, YNNKEL (reference sequence). The V segment lost 4 bases and the J segment 1 base; nucleotides outside the gene matches: 6. CDR3 loop: CASSLGTAGNTEAFF. The CDR3 DNA reads as TGTGCCAGCAGCCTGGGGACAGCGGGGAACACTGAAGCTTTCTTT.

This clone appeared a few times. The chain carries TRBV29-1 and TRBJ2-1; 9 nucleotides line up with TRBD2. This CDR3 region has 12 residues. V lost 5 bases, J lost 8 bases, and 4 bases stayed unmatched. In germline, CDR1 is SQVTM, CDR2 ANQGSEA. This CDR3 is CSVPSGNDEQFF. CDR3 sequence (DNA): TGCAGCGTTCCTAGCGGGAATGATGAGCAGTTCTTC.

This clone was detected once. CDR3 protein: CASSQEGTGVYGYTF. For the CDR3, the DNA is TGTGCCAGCAGCCAAGAGGGGACAGGAGTCTATGGCTACACCTTC. The V gene is TRBV4-2, the J gene TRBJ1-2; 8 bases are a match to TRBD1. V was pared by 0 bases and J by 4 bases, with 4 bases of the junction left unmatched. From germline, CDR1 is LGHNA and CDR2 YNFKEQ. The CDR3 has 15 amino acids.

The chain joins TRBV7-9 to TRBJ2-1; TRBD2 is a possible D gene (6 bases). Trimming removed 5 bases from V and 0 bases from J, with 17 bases in between. The germline V gene has CDR1 SEHNR and CDR2 FQNEAQ (reference sequence). This CDR3 contains 17 residues. The CDR3 protein is CASSPNWGRSSYNEQFF. In DNA form, the CDR3 reads TGTGCCAGCAGCCCCAATTGGGGGAGGAGCTCCTACAATGAGCAGTTCTTC.

The chain has TRBV3-1 (or the pseudogene TRBV3-2) and TRBJ1-5, with D uncertain. Germline V gene lookup returns CDR1 LGHDT and CDR2 YNNKEL (reference sequence). CDR3 size: 15 residues. V shed 3 bases and J shed 3 bases, with 12 bases lying between them. The CDR3 sequence: CASSQEEYNNQPQHF. The CDR3 coding sequence is TGTGCCAGCAGCCAGGAGGAGTATAACAATCAGCCCCAGCATTTT.

The rearrangement uses TRBV5-1 and TRBJ2-7; D remains ambiguous. The V gene lost 4 bases and the J gene lost 1 base, with 12 bases spanning the gap. In germline, CDR1 is SGHRS, CDR2 YFSETQ. CDR3 length: 14 amino acids. The CDR3 nucleotides read TGCGCCAGCAGCGACCAGGTCCCTTCCTACGAGCAGTACTTC. Its protein is CASSDQVPSYEQYF.

This clone has only a few counts. The chain carries TRBV9 and TRBJ2-1; no firm D call. CDR1 is SGDLS, CDR2 YYNGEE, per germline. The CDR3 is 14 residues long. V lost 0 bases to trimming and J lost 6 bases, with 10 bases between them. The CDR3 DNA reads as TGTGCCAGCAGCGTAGGAGGCAGCTTCAATGAGCAGTTCTTC. It translates to CASSVGGSFNEQFF.

V and J are TRBV10-3 and TRBJ2-7; 9 bases align to TRBD1. The germline V gene encodes CDR1 ENHRY and CDR2 SYGVKD. The CDR3 is made up of 14 amino acids. V lost 7 bases and J lost 5; bases outside the gene matches: 9. The DNA of the CDR3 is TGTGCCATCAACCGACAGGGGGGCACCAACGAGCAGTACTTC. This codes for CAINRQGGTNEQYF.

The V and J genes are TRBV15 and TRBJ2-7, with D perhaps TRBD1 (6 bases). The germline V gene has CDR1 LNHNV and CDR2 YYDKDF (reference sequence). The ends were cut back, 1 base at V and 0 bases at J, with 16 bases in the middle. The CDR3 length is 17 residues. The CDR3 DNA sequence: TGTGCCACCAGCAGAGCATTTACGGGACACGCCTCCTACGAGCAGTACTTC. It yields the protein CATSRAFTGHASYEQYF.

This rearrangement joins TRBV7-6 to TRBJ1-4; no firm D call. V gave up 2 bases and J gave up 8 bases, with 21 bases separating them. Germline V gene lookup returns CDR1 SGHVS and CDR2 FNYEAQ. This CDR3 has 17 residues. CDR3 sequence (DNA): TGTGCCAGCAGCTTATCGGTGAGGGATTCGGCAATGGAAAAACTGTTTTTT. Its protein product is CASSLSVRDSAMEKLFF. Based on the CDR3 plus reference TRBV7-6 and TRBJ1-4, the full variable domain is GAGVSQSPRYKVTKRGQDVALRCDPISGHVSLYWYRQALGQGPEFLTYFNYEAQQDKSGLPNDRFSAERPEGSISTLTIQRTEQRDSAMYRCASSLSVRDSAMEKLFFGSGTQLSVL.

The rearrangement uses TRBV28 and TRBJ2-3, with 12 bases lining up with TRBD2. CDR1 is MDHEN and CDR2 is SYDVKM in the germline V gene. With V trimmed by 8 bases and J by 4 bases, 4 bases remained unmatched. The CDR3 length is 14 residues. The CDR3 loop is CASLTSGSADTQYF. The CDR3 region has the DNA TGTGCCAGCTTGACTAGCGGGAGTGCAGATACGCAGTATTTT.

CDR3 region: CASSLWTGNEKLFF. CDR3 bases: TGTGCCAGCAGTTTATGGACAGGGAATGAAAAACTGTTTTTT. This chain joins TRBV28 and TRBJ1-4; 7 nucleotides match TRBD1. The CDR3 contains 14 residues. Germline V lookup: CDR1 MDHEN, CDR2 SYDVKM. V gave up 0 bases and J gave up 5 bases; unmatched junction bases: 0.

This CDR3 reads CASSLGDTQPQHF. DNA for the CDR3: TGTGCCAGCAGTTTAGGGGACACCCAGCCCCAGCATTTT. V is TRBV12-3 or TRBV12-4 and J is TRBJ1-5; TRBD1 might be the D (6 bases). Trimming removed 1 base from V and 7 bases from J, with 8 bases in between. The CDR3 loop spans 13 amino acids.

This clone was counted between two and nine times. The rearrangement links TRBV6-1 to TRBJ1-4, with D hard to call. CDR3 length: 15 amino acids. Germline CDR1 reads MNHNS; CDR2 reads SASEGT. V was clipped by 1 base and J by 8 bases, with 14 bases between them. The CDR3 here is CASSEDGSRGEKLFF. The DNA for the CDR3 is TGTGCCAGCAGTGAAGATGGCTCTAGAGGCGAAAAACTGTTTTTT.

The rearrangement joins TRBV7-2 to TRBJ1-2; TRBD1 is a possible D gene (6 bases). The CDR3 consists of 17 residues. V gave up 6 bases and J gave up 1 base, with 21 bases separating them. Germline-derived CDR1 and CDR2 are SGHTA and FQGNSA. CDR3 sequence reads: CASSGSSLGAYNYGYTF. The CDR3 nucleotides are TGTGCCAGCAGTGGCAGCTCGTTGGGGGCCTATAACTATGGCTACACCTTC.

The chain carries TRBV30 and TRBJ1-1, with TRBD1 matching over 7 bases. Germline CDR1 reads GTSNPN; CDR2 reads SVGIG (reference sequence). The CDR3 is 16 amino acids. V lost 3 bases and J lost 2; bases outside the gene matches: 12. CDR3 DNA sequence: TGTGCCTGGAGGCCCACCACAGGGGCTAGTAACACTGAAGCTTTCTTT. This sequence encodes CAWRPTTGASNTEAFF.

V usage is TRBV30 and J usage is TRBJ2-2, with a possible D match to TRBD2 (6 bases). The length of the CDR3 is 17 residues. V dropped 2 bases and J dropped 2 bases, with 18 bases sitting between them. Germline CDR1 GTSNPN, CDR2 SVGIG (reference sequence). The CDR3 nucleotides are TGTGCCTGGAGTTTGGGTCGGGAGTACCATAACACCGGGGAGCTGTTTTTT. This encodes CAWSLGREYHNTGELFF.

The chain employs TRBV5-4 and TRBJ2-3, with D uncertain. Germline CDR1 reads SGHNT; CDR2 reads YYREEE (reference sequence). There are 14 residues in the CDR3. Trimming cost V 2 bases and J 1 base, with 8 bases left between them. The CDR3 nucleotides read TGTGCCAGCAGCTTCATTGCAGGCACAGATACGCAGTATTTT. This encodes CASSFIAGTDTQYF.